This TCR beta chain was retrieved from a study of T cell repertoires in cytomegalovirus infection. Background on the study: Use of recently identified HLA-C-restricted and well-studied HLA-B-restricted CMV epitopes was part of the study. TCR beta signatures that were public indicated CMV infection and matching HLA type.

The germline V gene has CDR1 LNHDA and CDR2 SQIVND (reference sequence). CDR3 size: 15 residues. The V end lost 1 base, the J end lost 4 bases, and 14 bases lay between the germline ends. As to this clonotype: Its specificity is unknown.

TCRdb re-derived calls from the reads in MiXCR, one entry per CDR3 protein. The sample yields some 900,000 distinct CDR3 sequences, about 30% seen once. Material: cultured CD8+ T cells from PBMCs, obtained from culture after CMV antigen stimulation. The source of this sequence is a human donor in good health (CMV status not recorded). Some clones in this sample may be carry-over from other donors' samples. The V call is TRBV19, the J call TRBJ2-7, with a tentative D call TRBD1 (6 bases). The CDR3 loop is CASSIVVWGRYEQYF. As DNA, the CDR3 is TGTGCCAGTAGTATAGTTGTTTGGGGGCGGTACGAGCAGTACTTC. The variable domain in full, completed from reference TRBV19 and TRBJ2-7, reads DGGITQSPKYLFRKEGQNVTLSCEQNLNHDAMYWYRQDPGQGLRLIYYSQIVNDFQKGDIAEGYSVSREKKESFPLTVTSAQKNPTAFYLCASSIVVWGRYEQYFGPGTRLTVT.